What follows describes a single T cell receptor (beta chain). Its specificity is unknown. TCR beta CDR3 region amplification was performed from RNA transcripts. First-round RT-PCR targeting the TCR CDR3 was performed with the HTBI primer set. TCRdb used MiXCR to reprocess the multiplex PCR reads, holding one entry per CDR3 protein. Seen here are some 740,000 distinct CDR3 sequences, 12% to 15% observed once, and the top ten hold 10%. The CDR3 spans 14 residues. V dropped 3 bases and J dropped 2 bases, with 9 bases sitting between them. The germline gives CDR1 SGDLS, CDR2 YYNGEE. This specimen comes from a study of T cells in Graves' hyperthyroidism and ophthalmopathy. Findings of the study overall: Most clonotypes that expanded in the thyroid above 0.001 also showed up in blood. Ophthalmopathy prediction by the model preceded onset by a median roughly 6 months.

Newly diagnosed patients aged 18 to 65 had hyperthyroidism of under 2 months' duration. V is TRBV9 and J is TRBJ1-5, with D uncertain. The sequence derives from a young woman with Graves' hyperthyroidism. The sequencing input was blood. CDR3 in DNA: TGTGCCAGCAGCGGAGGGAACGGCAATCAGCCCCAGCATTTT. Translating gives CASSGGNGNQPQHF.